The 25 T cell receptor beta chains below all came from one sample that was sequenced in a study of cytomegalovirus exposure and HLA in healthy donors. Primers for the PCR totalled 60 Vbeta and 13 Jbeta. The protocol was immunoSEQ multiplex PCR, while the TCRdb copy is restricted to in-frame clones and leaves out a portion. Found here are tens of thousands of clones, approximately 84% of them singletons; the top ten hold about 1.2%. Sequences were obtained from PBMCs. Receptors originate from a girl under 10 years old in good health and CMV-seropositive.

The chain links TRBV29-1 to TRBJ2-7; 9 positions match TRBD2. V was pared by 6 bases and J by 0 bases, with 6 bases of the junction left unmatched. Germline V gives CDR1 SQVTM, CDR2 ANQGSEA. This CDR3 spans 14 amino acids. The CDR3 spells CSVRTSASSYEQYF. CDR3 sequence (DNA): TGCAGCGTGCGGACTAGCGCAAGCTCCTACGAGCAGTACTTC.

The rearrangement links TRBV25-1 to TRBJ2-6; D call uncertain. Deletions cut 11 bases from V and 4 bases from J, with 12 bases between. This CDR3 contains 13 residues. The germline V gene has CDR1 MGHDK and CDR2 SYGVNS. The CDR3 region has the DNA TGTGCCGGGCTACGGTCAGGGGCCAACGTCCTGACTTTC. This translates into CAGLRSGANVLTF.

In this sample, this clone turned up a few times. The rearrangement links TRBV6-1 to TRBJ1-2; perhaps TRBD1 as D (6 bases). Per the germline V gene, CDR1 is MNHNS and CDR2 is SASEGT. The CDR3 totals 18 residues. V was trimmed by 1 base and J by 4 bases, leaving 22 bases between them. The CDR3 sequence is CASSEDGRTTGLVYGYTF. As DNA, the CDR3 is TGTGCCAGCAGTGAAGATGGTCGCACAACAGGGTTGGTCTATGGCTACACCTTC.

This clone was observed once. The chain is built from TRBV7-9 and TRBJ2-2, with D perhaps matching TRBD2 (6 bases). V dropped 6 bases and J dropped 7 bases, with 12 bases sitting between them. The germline V gene has CDR1 SEHNR and CDR2 FQNEAQ (reference sequence). CDR3 length: 13 residues. Here the CDR3 DNA reads TGTGCCAGCAGTTCTAGGAGGGGCGGGGAGCTGTTTTTT. Amino acids: CASSSRRGGELFF.

The V gene is TRBV15, the J gene TRBJ2-3; TRBD1 matches 8 bases. The CDR3 length is 14 residues. Trimming removed 3 bases from V and 1 base from J; junction bases left unmatched: 0. CDR1 and CDR2 from the germline V gene are LNHNV and YYDKDF (reference sequence). CDR3 amino acids: CATSRGQGTDTQYF. The CDR3 bases are TGTGCCACCAGCAGGGGACAGGGCACAGATACGCAGTATTTT. Using reference TRBV15 and TRBJ2-3 for the parts outside the CDR3, the full variable domain is DAMVIQNPRYQVTQFGKPVTLSCSQTLNHNVMYWYQQKSSQAPKLLFHYYDKDFNNEADTPDNFQSRRPNTSFCFLDIRSPGLGDTAMYLCATSRGQGTDTQYFGPGTRLTVL.

The chain has TRBV7-9 and TRBJ2-7; the D gene is possibly TRBD2 (5 bases). Trimming pared 4 bases from V and 3 bases from J, leaving 16 bases between. Germline values: CDR1 SEHNR, CDR2 FQNEAQ (reference sequence). This CDR3 has 15 residues. The CDR3 here is CASSSLRRWDYEQYF. Written as DNA, the CDR3 is TGTGCCAGCAGCTCCCTGAGGAGGTGGGACTACGAGCAGTACTTC.

This clone came up once. The chain employs TRBV7-2 and TRBJ2-2, with TRBD2 matching over 10 bases. The V and J ends lost 7 bases and 1 base, in that order; junction bases with no gene match: 6. The CDR3 is 16 residues long. CDR1 SGHTA and CDR2 FQGNSA come from the germline V gene. In nucleotides, the CDR3 is TGTGCCAGCACGGGACCTAGCGGGAGGAACACCGGGGAGCTGTTTTTT. Its protein is CASTGPSGRNTGELFF.

V usage is TRBV6-5 and J usage is TRBJ2-5; D might be TRBD1 (6 bases). The V and J ends lost 0 bases and 3 bases respectively, with 11 bases between them. The germline CDR1 and CDR2 sequences are MNHEY and SVGAGI. This CDR3 comprises 15 residues. CDR3 protein: CASSYSSSGEETQYF. The CDR3, as DNA: TGTGCCAGCAGTTACTCGAGCTCAGGGGAAGAGACCCAGTACTTC.

This clone came up a few times. J is TRBJ2-7 and V is TRBV28; D gene ambiguous. The CDR3 runs to 17 residues. Germline CDR1 MDHEN, CDR2 SYDVKM. Trimming cost V 5 bases and J 1 base, with 21 bases left between them. The CDR3 nucleotides are TGTGCCAGCAGTCATGTGCTAAATTGGCGGAATTCCTACGAGCAGTACTTC. Protein: CASSHVLNWRNSYEQYF.

Comments on this clone: Relative to the germline gene, one junction end is altered; a read error may explain this. The chain uses TRBV28 and TRBJ1-4; TRBD1 aligns across 10 bases. The CDR3 runs 14 residues. CDR1 MDHEN and CDR2 SYDVKM come from the germline V gene. The CDR3 region is CASSLWTGGVKLFF. The CDR3, as DNA: TGTGCCAGCAGTCTATGGACAGGGGGGGTAAAACTGTTTTTT. Full variable domain (remainder filled in from reference TRBV28 and TRBJ1-4): DVKVTQSSRYLVKRTGEKVFLECVQDMDHENMFWYRQDPGLGLRLIYFSYDVKMKEKGDIPEGYSVSREKKERFSLILESASTNQTSMYLCASSLWTGGVKLFFGSGTQLSVL.

V is TRBV10-1 and J is TRBJ1-1; 7 nucleotides match TRBD1. Germline V gene sequence: CDR1 WNHNN, CDR2 SYGVQD (reference sequence). Germline trimming cut 0 bases from V and 5 bases from J; bases unmatched to any gene: 6. The CDR3 runs 15 residues. The DNA of the CDR3 is TGCGCCAGCAGTGAGTCGGCCAGGGGGTATACTGAAGCTTTCTTT. Its protein product is CASSESARGYTEAFF.

The V gene is TRBV7-2, the J gene TRBJ2-1; 8 nucleotides match TRBD2. Trimming cost V 1 base and J 12 bases; bases outside gene matches: 11. The germline V gene has CDR1 SGHTA and CDR2 FQGNSA. The CDR3 loop spans 15 amino acids. CDR3 region: CASSLGSGSGSGQFF. Written as DNA, the CDR3 is TGTGCCAGCAGCTTAGGTTCAGGGAGCGGGAGTGGGCAGTTCTTC.

The chain recombines TRBV28 with TRBJ2-7; 8 positions match TRBD2. From germline, CDR1 is MDHEN and CDR2 SYDVKM. The CDR3 has 15 amino acids. The J segment lost 3 bases and the V segment lost 5 bases, leaving 9 bases of the junction unmatched. This CDR3 is CASSPQGTSNYEQYF. DNA of the CDR3: TGTGCCAGCAGTCCCCAGGGGACTAGTAACTACGAGCAGTACTTC.

The chain joins TRBV6-5 to TRBJ2-5; 10 bases line up with TRBD2. The CDR3 sequence is 16 residues long. V lost 0 bases, J lost 4 bases, and 5 bases stayed unmatched. Germline V gene data show CDR1 as MNHEY and CDR2 as SVGAGI. CDR3 in amino acids: CASSYSYRLAGETQYF. In nucleotides, the CDR3 is TGTGCCAGCAGTTACTCATATAGACTAGCGGGAGAGACCCAGTACTTC.

J is TRBJ2-1 and V is TRBV6-5; TRBD1 is a possible D gene (6 bases). In germline, CDR1 is MNHEY, CDR2 SVGAGI. This CDR3 region has 15 residues. Trimming removed 1 base from V and 5 bases from J, with 12 bases in between. CDR3 loop: CASSYYQGMDNEQFF. The DNA for the CDR3 is TGTGCCAGCAGTTACTACCAGGGGATGGACAATGAGCAGTTCTTC.

This rearrangement joins TRBV4-1 to TRBJ2-6; D possibly corresponds to TRBD1 (6 bases). Trimming cost V 3 bases and J 0 bases, with 24 bases left between them. Germline CDR1 MGHRA, CDR2 YSYEKL. CDR3 length equals 21 residues. CDR3 nucleotide sequence: TGCGCCAGCAGCCACTACGAGAAGGACAGAAAAAGCCACTCTGGGGCCAACGTCCTGACTTTC. This codes for CASSHYEKDRKSHSGANVLTF.

The chain combines TRBV5-4 with TRBJ2-1; a possible D gene is TRBD1 (7 bases). V was trimmed by 4 bases and J by 0 bases, leaving 17 bases between them. The CDR3 contains 17 residues. Germline V gives CDR1 SGHNT, CDR2 YYREEE (reference sequence). The CDR3 nucleotides read TGTGCCAGCAGCCTAAGCTCCAGGGGGGTCTCCTACAATGAGCAGTTCTTC. It yields the protein CASSLSSRGVSYNEQFF.

The chain links TRBV30 to TRBJ2-7; the match to TRBD2 covers 8 bases. The junction had 4 bases not matched to a gene; V was cut back by 3 bases and J by 3 bases. The CDR3 is made up of 13 amino acids. Germline CDR1 reads GTSNPN; CDR2 reads SVGIG (reference sequence). The CDR3 coding sequence is TGTGCCTGGAGCGGGGGGGCCTTCTACGAGCAGTACTTC. It specifies CAWSGGAFYEQYF.

The chain combines TRBV7-3 with TRBJ2-5; 7 bases fit TRBD1. The J segment lost 5 bases and the V segment lost 3 bases, leaving 3 bases of the junction unmatched. CDR3 length: 13 residues. Germline-derived CDR1 and CDR2 are SGHTA and FQGTGA. The CDR3 protein is CASSFDREETQYF. In DNA form, the CDR3 reads TGTGCCAGCAGCTTCGACAGGGAGGAGACCCAGTACTTC. Full variable domain (remainder filled in from reference TRBV7-3 and TRBJ2-5): GAGVSQTPSNKVTEKGKYVELRCDPISGHTALYWYRQSLGQGPEFLIYFQGTGAADDSGLPNDRFFAVRPEGSVSTLKIQRTERGDSAVYLCASSFDREETQYFGPGTRLLVL.

The chain has TRBV6-1 and TRBJ2-7, with D maybe TRBD2 (7 bases). This CDR3 is 12 amino acids long. The V gene's germline CDR1 is MNHNS and CDR2 SASEGT. Trimming stripped 10 bases from V and 4 bases from J, with 14 bases between. CDR3 DNA sequence: TGTGCCACTAAAAGGGGGGGATACGAGCAGTACTTC. Its translation is CATKRGGYEQYF.

This clone has just one count. In DNA, the CDR3 is TGTGCCAGCAGTGAGGAGGTAGCTTTGCCCTTCAATGAGCAGTTCTTC. It codes for CASSEEVALPFNEQFF. V gene TRBV6-1 combines with J gene TRBJ2-1; perhaps TRBD2 as D (5 bases). This CDR3 is 16 amino acids long. V was clipped by 3 bases and J by 6 bases, with 18 bases between them. Germline lookup yields CDR1 MNHNS and CDR2 SASEGT.

The rearrangement links TRBV6-5 to TRBJ2-7; D may be TRBD1 (6 bases). The germline V gene encodes CDR1 MNHEY and CDR2 SVGAGI. The CDR3 runs 14 residues. V dropped 5 bases and J dropped 3 bases, with 14 bases sitting between them. CDR3 amino acids: CASSPYRGGYEQYF. CDR3 DNA: TGTGCCAGCAGTCCCTACCGAGGGGGCTACGAGCAGTACTTC.

The chain joins TRBV5-1 to TRBJ1-1, with TRBD1 as a possible D gene (5 bases). The length of the CDR3 is 16 residues. Germline V gives CDR1 SGHRS, CDR2 YFSETQ. V dropped 0 bases and J dropped 0 bases, with 12 bases sitting between them. The CDR3 reads CASSLDFDRLNTEAFF. The DNA of the CDR3 is TGCGCCAGCAGCTTGGATTTCGACAGACTGAACACTGAAGCTTTCTTT.

V usage is TRBV28 and J usage is TRBJ1-5, with D hard to call. V shed 5 bases and J shed 6 bases, with 8 bases lying between them. Germline lookup yields CDR1 MDHEN and CDR2 SYDVKM. The CDR3 sequence is 12 residues long. CDR3 region: CASSLLFQPQHF. CDR3 DNA sequence: TGTGCCAGCAGTCTACTCTTTCAGCCCCAGCATTTT. The full variable domain, in which reference TRBV28 and TRBJ1-5 provide the parts outside the CDR3, is DVKVTQSSRYLVKRTGEKVFLECVQDMDHENMFWYRQDPGLGLRLIYFSYDVKMKEKGDIPEGYSVSREKKERFSLILESASTNQTSMYLCASSLLFQPQHFGDGTRLSIL.

V and J are TRBV7-9 and TRBJ2-3; D is perhaps TRBD2 (7 bases). V dropped 8 bases and J dropped 0 bases, with 15 bases sitting between them. Germline loops: CDR1 SEHNR, CDR2 FQNEAQ (reference sequence). The CDR3 is 15 residues long. The CDR3 bases are TGTGCCAGCCCCAAGGGGGGGGCAAGCACAGATACGCAGTATTTT. Encoded protein: CASPKGGASTDTQYF.